Below are 3 T cell receptor beta chains sequenced from a single sample in a study of T cell repertoires in cytomegalovirus infection. TCRdb redid the calling of the reads with MiXCR, one entry per CDR3 protein. The sample contains fewer than 250,000 distinct CDR3 sequences, 9% to 15% of which appear only once. The sequenced sample was PBMCs. These receptors originate from a human donor in good health (CMV status not recorded). Some clones in this sample may be carry-over from other donors' samples.

This clonotype was counted ten times or more. V gene TRBV19 combines with J gene TRBJ2-7; D not resolved. The germline gives CDR1 LNHDA, CDR2 SQIVND (reference sequence). The CDR3 is made up of 15 amino acids. V shed 4 bases and J shed 0 bases, with 13 bases lying between them. The CDR3 region is CASSKAPGLSYEQYF. The CDR3 DNA sequence: TGTGCCAGTAGTAAGGCCCCCGGGCTCTCCTACGAGCAGTACTTC.

This clonotype was recorded at least ten times. V is TRBV7-2 and J is TRBJ1-5; D uncertain. The CDR3 totals 12 residues. Germline assignment: CDR1 SGHTA and CDR2 FQGNSA. Trimming left V 6 bases short and J 4 bases short, with 7 bases between. In DNA, the CDR3 is TGTGCCAGCAGTACGAGGAATCAGCCCCAGCATTTT. Its protein product is CASSTRNQPQHF.

This clonotype was recorded at least ten times. The chain is built from TRBV28 and TRBJ2-2; D unresolved. The CDR3 sequence is 15 residues long. V gave up 7 bases and J gave up 0 bases, with 12 bases separating them. The germline V gene encodes CDR1 MDHEN and CDR2 SYDVKM. The chain's CDR3 is CASTSYGANTGELFF. CDR3 sequence (DNA): TGTGCCAGCACCTCCTATGGGGCGAACACCGGGGAGCTGTTTTTT. The whole variable domain, remainder taken from reference TRBV28 and TRBJ2-2, is DVKVTQSSRYLVKRTGEKVFLECVQDMDHENMFWYRQDPGLGLRLIYFSYDVKMKEKGDIPEGYSVSREKKERFSLILESASTNQTSMYLCASTSYGANTGELFFGEGSRLTVL.